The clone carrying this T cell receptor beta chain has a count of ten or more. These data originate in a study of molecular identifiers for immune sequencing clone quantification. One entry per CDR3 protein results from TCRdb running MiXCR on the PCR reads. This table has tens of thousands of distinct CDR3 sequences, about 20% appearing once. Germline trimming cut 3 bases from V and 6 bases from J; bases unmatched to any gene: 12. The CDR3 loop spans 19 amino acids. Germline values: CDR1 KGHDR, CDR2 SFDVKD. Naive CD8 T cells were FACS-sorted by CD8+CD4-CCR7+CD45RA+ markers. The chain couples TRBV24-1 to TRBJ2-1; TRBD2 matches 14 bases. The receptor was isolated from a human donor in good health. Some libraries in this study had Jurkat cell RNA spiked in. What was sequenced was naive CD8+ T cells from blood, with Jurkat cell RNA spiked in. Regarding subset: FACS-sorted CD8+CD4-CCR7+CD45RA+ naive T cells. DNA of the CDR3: TGTGCCACCAGTGATCCCGGGACTAGCGGGAGTTGGGGGGCCAATGAGCAGTTCTTC. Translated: CATSDPGTSGSWGANEQFF.